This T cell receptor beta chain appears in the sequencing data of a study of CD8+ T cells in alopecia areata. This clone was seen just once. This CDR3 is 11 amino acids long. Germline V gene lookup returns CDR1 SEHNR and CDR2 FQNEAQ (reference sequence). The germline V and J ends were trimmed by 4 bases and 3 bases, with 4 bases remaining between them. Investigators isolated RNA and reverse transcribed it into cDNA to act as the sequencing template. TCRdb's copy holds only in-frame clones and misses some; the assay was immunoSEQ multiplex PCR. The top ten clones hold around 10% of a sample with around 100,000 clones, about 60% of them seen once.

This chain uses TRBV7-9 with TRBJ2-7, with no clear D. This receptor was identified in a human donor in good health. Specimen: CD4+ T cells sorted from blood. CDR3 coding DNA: TGTGCCAGCAGCTCGGTCTACGAGCAGTACTTC. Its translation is CASSSVYEQYF.